This TCR beta chain was profiled in a study of shared clonotypes between healthy human individuals. For the study at large: CD4 naive and CD4 memory each took three plates per donor, while CD8 naive took two and CD8 memory one. Study findings and constraints: Clonotype sharing among donors likely depends on sequencing depth.

Sequencing was performed with immunoSEQ multiplex PCR; in TCRdb, only in-frame clones are kept and a portion is missing. The repertoire consists of about 980,000 clones, with 60% to 85% occurring once and the leading ten covering about 1.5%. As to this clone: Its antigen remains unknown.

The receptor was isolated from a man aged 18 to 30 in good health. Sequencing used memory CD4+ T cells sorted from blood. Subset defined: CD45RA-negative fraction.

CDR3 bases: TGCGCCAGCAGCCCGACAGGATGGAACACCGGGGAGCTGTTTTTT. Translating gives CASSPTGWNTGELFF. The chain joins TRBV5-1 to TRBJ2-2, with a weak D call TRBD1 (6 bases). Trimming left V 4 bases short and J 1 base short, with 11 bases between. Per germline, CDR1 SGHRS and CDR2 YFSETQ. The CDR3 runs to 15 residues.